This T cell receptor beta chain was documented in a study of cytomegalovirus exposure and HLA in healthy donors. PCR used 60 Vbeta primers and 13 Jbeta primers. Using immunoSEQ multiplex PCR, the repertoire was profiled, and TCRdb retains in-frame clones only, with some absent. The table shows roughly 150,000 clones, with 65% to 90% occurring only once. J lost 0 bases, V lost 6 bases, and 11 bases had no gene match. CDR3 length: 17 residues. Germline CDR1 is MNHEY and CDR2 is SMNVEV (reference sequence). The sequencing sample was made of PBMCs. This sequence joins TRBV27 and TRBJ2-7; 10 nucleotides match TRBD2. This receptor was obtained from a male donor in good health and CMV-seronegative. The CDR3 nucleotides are TGTGCCAGCAGACCTAGACTAGCGGGTACGATCTCCTACGAGCAGTACTTC. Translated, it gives CASRPRLAGTISYEQYF.